These T cell receptor beta chains were read from a single sample in a study of blood T cell repertoires in COVID-19. Generated by immunoSEQ multiplex PCR, the TCRdb table keeps only in-frame clones and is missing some. The data show approximately 500,000 clones, 85% to 90% seen once. Sequenced: peripheral blood. The receptors come from a man aged 18 to 29 with COVID-19, enrolled during active disease. Both conserved end residues are part of each CDR3. The D gene is left open where the match is weak. A clone size is listed for some rows: how often the clone was seen (once, few, many), or a class if it is expanded.

j_gene	v_gene	d_gene	abundance	CDR3aa	CDR3nt
TRBJ1-2	TRBV7-9	.	.	CASSLASGQNYGYTF	TGTGCCAGCAGCTTAGCGTCGGGTCAGAACTATGGCTACACCTTC
TRBJ2-3	TRBV5-4	TRBD2	.	CASSSAGAPTDTQYF	TGTGCCAGCAGCTCAGCGGGGGCCCCCACAGATACGCAGTATTTT
TRBJ2-5	TRBV9	TRBD1	.	CASSGGTGGEETQYF	TGTGCCAGCAGCGGCGGGACAGGGGGGGAAGAGACCCAGTACTTC
TRBJ1-4	TRBV6-1	.	.	CASSEFPGEKLFF	TGTGCCAGCAGTGAATTTCCCGGGGAAAAACTGTTTTTT
TRBJ1-1	TRBV19	.	.	CASSIGGQWEAFF	TGTGCCAGTAGTATAGGAGGACAATGGGAAGCTTTCTTT
TRBJ2-5	TRBV5-4	TRBD1	.	CASSFGDRAQETQYF	TGTGCCAGCAGCTTTGGGGACAGGGCCCAAGAGACCCAGTACTTC
TRBJ2-2	TRBV6-6	TRBD2	.	CASSPPRLAGPFTGELFF	TGTGCCAGCAGTCCGCCGAGACTAGCGGGGCCATTCACCGGGGAGCTGTTTTTT
TRBJ2-1	TRBV7-2	TRBD2	.	CASSVGLARNEQFF	TGTGCCAGCAGCGTGGGACTAGCTAGGAATGAGCAGTTCTTC
TRBJ1-1	TRBV5-1	TRBD1	.	CASSLGQGAATEAFF	TGCGCCAGCAGCTTGGGACAGGGGGCGGCGACTGAAGCTTTCTTT
TRBJ1-1	TRBV4-1	TRBD1	.	CASSQDPLQGVNTEAFF	TGCGCCAGCAGCCAAGACCCCCTACAGGGGGTGAACACTGAAGCTTTCTTT
TRBJ2-7	TRBV20-1	.	.	CSARENYEQYF	TGCAGTGCTAGGGAGAACTACGAGCAGTACTTC
TRBJ1-1	TRBV10-1	TRBD1	.	CASSEPGQGREAFF	TGCGCCAGCAGTGAGCCGGGACAGGGGAGGGAAGCTTTCTTT
TRBJ1-2	TRBV5-7	.	few	CASSLTTGYNCGYTF	TGTGCCAGCAGCTTAACGACAGGCTATAATTGTGGCTACACCTTC
TRBJ2-7	TRBV5-5	TRBD2	.	CASSEGLAADYEQYF	TGTGCCAGCAGCGAGGGACTAGCGGCCGACTACGAGCAGTACTTC
TRBJ2-3	TRBV2	.	.	CASSEAYTGSTDTQYF	TGTGCCAGCAGTGAAGCATATACAGGGAGCACAGATACGCAGTATTTT
TRBJ2-2	TRBV11-3	TRBD1	.	CASSLRTGVDGELFF	TGTGCCAGCAGCTTAAGGACAGGGGTGGACGGGGAGCTGTTTTTT
TRBJ2-3	TRBV29-1	.	.	CSVRDSSQYF	TGCAGCGTAAGGGACTCTTCGCAGTATTTT
TRBJ2-3	TRBV6-2/TRBV6-3	TRBD2	.	CASSYGTSGGGRGDTQYF	TGTGCCAGCAGTTACGGGACTAGCGGGGGGGGCCGAGGGGATACGCAGTATTTT
TRBJ1-1	TRBV5-1	.	.	CASSLGQAGEAFF	TGCGCCAGCAGCTTGGGACAGGCGGGTGAAGCTTTCTTT
TRBJ2-3	TRBV6-5	TRBD1	.	CASSLTGGADTQYF	TGTGCCAGCAGCCTGACAGGGGGCGCAGATACGCAGTATTTT
TRBJ2-7	TRBV21-1	.	.	CASYRGQGDEQYF	TGTGCCAGTTACAGGGGCCAGGGGGACGAGCAGTACTTC
TRBJ2-3	TRBV12-5	TRBD2	.	CASGLVHGGGAVDTQYF	TGTGCTAGTGGTTTGGTACATGGCGGGGGGGCCGTGGATACGCAGTATTTT
TRBJ2-3	TRBV2	.	.	CASSDLGRGADTQYF	TGTGCCAGCAGTGATTTGGGCAGGGGGGCAGATACGCAGTATTTT
TRBJ1-1	TRBV6-5	.	.	CASSKFEGRRTEAFF	TGTGCCAGCAGTAAGTTCGAGGGTAGGCGAACTGAAGCTTTCTTT
TRBJ1-1	TRBV12-5	.	.	CASGFTRDYGENTEAFF	TGTGCTAGTGGTTTTACTAGGGATTATGGGGAAAACACTGAAGCTTTCTTT
TRBJ2-7	TRBV11-2	.	.	CASSAVTRAYEQYF	TGTGCCAGCAGCGCTGTGACTAGAGCCTACGAGCAGTACTTC
TRBJ1-3	TRBV5-4	.	.	CASSLGSVNTIYF	TGTGCCAGCAGCTTGGGTTCGGTAAACACCATATATTTT
TRBJ2-1	TRBV6-5	TRBD1	.	CASDRGGRSYNEQFF	TGTGCCAGCGACAGGGGGGGCCGCTCCTACAATGAGCAGTTCTTC
TRBJ1-4	TRBV19	.	.	CASSIAGKSNEKLFF	TGTGCCAGTAGTATAGCAGGGAAGAGTAATGAAAAACTGTTTTTT
TRBJ2-7	TRBV27	.	.	CASARLGYSYEQYF	TGTGCCAGCGCCCGACTTGGATACTCCTACGAGCAGTACTTC
TRBJ1-4	TRBV6-5	.	.	CASSYSQANEKLFF	TGTGCCAGCAGTTACTCACAGGCAAATGAAAAACTGTTTTTT
TRBJ1-1	TRBV27	.	.	CASSPPDRDTEAFF	TGTGCCAGCAGTCCCCCCGACAGAGACACTGAAGCTTTCTTT
TRBJ2-1	TRBV6-6	TRBD2	.	CASSLGGTSNEQFF	TGTGCCAGCAGTCTCGGGGGGACTAGCAATGAGCAGTTCTTC
TRBJ1-2	TRBV29-1	TRBD1	.	CSVEVRDRFSYGYTF	TGCAGCGTTGAAGTCCGGGACAGATTTTCCTATGGCTACACCTTC
TRBJ2-2	TRBV9	.	few	CASSPLRENTGELFF	TGTGCCAGCAGCCCCCTACGCGAAAACACCGGGGAGCTGTTTTTT
TRBJ2-3	TRBV29-1	TRBD2	.	CSVSGRTTDTQYF	TGCAGCGTCAGCGGGAGAACCACAGATACGCAGTATTTT
TRBJ2-7	TRBV28	TRBD1	.	CASSLFSRGQENEQYF	TGTGCCAGCAGTTTATTTTCTAGGGGGCAGGAGAACGAGCAGTACTTC
TRBJ2-7	TRBV27	TRBD1	.	CASSLRDRGYEQYF	TGTGCCAGCAGTCTCCGGGACAGGGGATACGAGCAGTACTTC
TRBJ1-2	TRBV30	.	.	CAWNRADGYTF	TGTGCCTGGAACAGGGCGGATGGCTACACCTTC
TRBJ2-2	TRBV27	.	.	CASSLRQGLTGELFF	TGTGCCAGCAGTTTACGCCAGGGTCTCACCGGGGAGCTGTTTTTT
TRBJ2-1	TRBV5-4	.	.	CASSLGRSGNEQFF	TGTGCCAGCAGCTTGGGACGCTCAGGGAATGAGCAGTTCTTC
TRBJ2-2	TRBV27	TRBD2	.	CASSSGSVGELFF	TGTGCCAGCAGCAGCGGGAGTGTCGGGGAGCTGTTTTTT
TRBJ2-5	TRBV11-2	.	.	CASSLVMDSGTQYF	TGTGCCAGCAGCTTAGTTATGGACTCCGGGACCCAGTACTTC
TRBJ2-1	TRBV6-6	.	.	CASSSSDEQFF	TGTGCCAGCAGTTCGTCGGATGAGCAGTTCTTC
TRBJ1-4	TRBV14	.	.	CASSPPQVDGEKLFF	TGTGCCAGCAGCCCACCCCAAGTAGACGGGGAAAAACTGTTTTTT
TRBJ2-7	TRBV30	.	few	CAFTRDSFYEQYF	TGTGCCTTCACCCGGGACTCCTTCTACGAGCAGTACTTC
TRBJ2-5	TRBV7-9	TRBD1	.	CASSLPTGGTETQYF	TGTGCCAGCAGCTTGCCGACAGGGGGAACGGAGACCCAGTACTTC
TRBJ1-1	TRBV13	TRBD1	.	CASSPGQGFPEAFF	TGTGCCAGCAGCCCTGGACAGGGATTCCCCGAAGCTTTCTTT
TRBJ1-4	TRBV21-1	.	.	CASSPRGGTGNEKLFF	TGTGCCAGCAGCCCTCGGGGGGGGACAGGGAATGAAAAACTGTTTTTT
TRBJ2-5	TRBV5-5	.	once	CASSPAGQETQYF	TGTGCCAGCAGCCCTGCGGGCCAAGAGACCCAGTACTTC
TRBJ2-3	TRBV6-5	.	.	CAATGTGVTDTQYF	TGTGCCGCAACAGGAACTGGGGTCACAGATACGCAGTATTTT
TRBJ2-7	TRBV11-3	.	few	CASSDKTRESSYEQYF	TGTGCCAGCAGCGACAAGACTAGAGAGAGCTCCTACGAGCAGTACTTC
TRBJ2-7	TRBV5-1	.	.	CASSSDPYREQYF	TGCGCCAGCAGCTCCGACCCTTACAGGGAGCAGTACTTC
TRBJ1-4	TRBV5-1	TRBD1	.	CASSSAGGFEKLFF	TGCGCCAGCAGCTCGGCAGGGGGCTTTGAAAAACTGTTTTTT
TRBJ2-1	TRBV19	.	.	CASKRGITYNEQFF	TGTGCCAGTAAAAGGGGGATCACCTACAATGAGCAGTTCTTC